This T cell receptor (beta chain) was sequenced during a study of radiotherapy plus CTLA-4 blockade in lung cancer. Germline V lookup: CDR1 MNHEY, CDR2 SMNVEV (reference sequence). This CDR3 has 14 amino acids. With 8 bases clipped from V and 2 bases from J, the junction kept 7 bases outside the gene matches. The assay was immunoSEQ multiplex PCR, and TCRdb's table has in-frame clones only and misses some. Of some 50,000 clones in the sample, 76% were seen once. This clone was seen only a few times. The sample consisted of peripheral blood, taken from a patient treated with radiotherapy plus ipilimumab. The V gene is TRBV27, the J gene TRBJ2-3; TRBD1 matches at 7 bases. The TCR was taken from a human donor with non-small cell lung cancer who had stable disease on radiotherapy plus ipilimumab. This CDR3 reads CASLPDRTTDTQYF. CDR3 in DNA: TGTGCCAGCCTTCCGGACAGGACCACAGATACGCAGTATTTT.